Listed here are 31 T cell receptor beta chains from one sample, sequenced in a study of regulatory T cells in long-lasting Graves disease (dated by TCRdb to about 2021). In the paper's terms, the time point label means: newly diagnosed GD, antithyroid drugs for less than 3 months. For both TCR sequencing and RNA sequencing, RNA was extracted from PBMCs in TRIzol. Libraries were constructed by multiplex PCR. Sequenced on an Illumina HiSeq 4000. TCR beta libraries were built with iRepertoire HTBI primers and Arm-PCR amplification of CDR3 regions. In-frame beta chains were kept once TCRdb had trimmed the public reads at Q25 with fastp and called clones with MiXCR. Rows with a matching CDR3 protein are joined into one entry that keeps the most common DNA and genes. The sample yields hundreds of thousands of distinct CDR3 sequences; about a sixth were counted once. The ten largest clones capture roughly 10% of the sample.

The sample was also linked to a second study, of T cells in Graves' hyperthyroidism and ophthalmopathy.

The specimen was peripheral blood mononuclear cells (PBMCs), collected at new diagnosis, from a patient treated with antithyroid drugs. These receptors were obtained from a woman in her 30s with Graves disease. Donor details come from another sample of the same person, matched by shared clones.

This clonotype was seen many times. The rearrangement joins TRBV20-1 to TRBJ1-1; possibly TRBD1 for D (6 bases). This CDR3 region has 14 residues. The V gene lost 4 bases and the J gene lost 0 bases, with 12 bases spanning the gap. Germline V gene lookup returns CDR1 DFQATT and CDR2 SNEGSKA (reference sequence). The CDR3 coding sequence is TGCAGTGCTACCCTTCGGGGGCTGAACACTGAAGCTTTCTTT. Protein sequence: CSATLRGLNTEAFF.

This clonotype was detected many times. This rearrangement joins TRBV6-1 to TRBJ2-7; D is unresolved. Trimming stripped 5 bases from V and 7 bases from J, with 12 bases between. The CDR3 sequence is 12 residues long. Germline CDR1 and CDR2: MNHNS and SASEGT. The CDR3 reads CASSPNQLEQYF. Here the CDR3 DNA reads TGTGCCAGCAGTCCGAACCAACTAGAGCAGTACTTC.

This clonotype was seen repeatedly, ten times or more. The chain carries TRBV7-9 and TRBJ2-1; 9 bases are a match to TRBD1. CDR3 length: 14 residues. Germline V gene lookup returns CDR1 SEHNR and CDR2 FQNEAQ (reference sequence). The J segment lost 6 bases and the V segment lost 8 bases, leaving 8 bases of the junction unmatched. CDR3 residues: CASRGTGLLNEQFF. The CDR3 DNA reads TGTGCCAGCCGGGGGACAGGGCTTCTCAATGAGCAGTTCTTC.

This clonotype was counted at least ten times. CDR3 sequence (DNA): TGCGCCAGCAGCTTGGTGATTCGGACAGGGGCTTCAACCTACGAGCAGTACTTC. Its translation: CASSLVIRTGASTYEQYF. V gene TRBV5-1 combines with J gene TRBJ2-7, with 9 bases fitting TRBD1. The CDR3 totals 18 residues. From germline, CDR1 is SGHRS and CDR2 YFSETQ. The junction had 12 bases not matched to a gene; V was cut back by 0 bases and J by 2 bases.

This chain connects TRBV30 to TRBJ1-2, with D perhaps matching TRBD1 (5 bases). The CDR3 is 14 residues long. The V and J ends lost 0 bases and 8 bases respectively, with 16 bases between them. CDR1 GTSNPN and CDR2 SVGIG come from the germline V gene (reference sequence). CDR3 nucleotides: TGTGCCTGGAGTGTAGGGGCGGGGGTTGAAGGCTACACCTTC. Its protein is CAWSVGAGVEGYTF. Combining the CDR3 with reference TRBV30 and TRBJ1-2 gives the whole variable domain SQTIHQWPATLVQPVGSPLSLECTVEGTSNPNLYWYRQAAGRGLQLLFYSVGIGQISSEVPQNLSASRPQDRQFILSSKKLLLSDSGFYLCAWSVGAGVEGYTFGSGTRLTVV.

This clonotype appeared many times. The genes are TRBV2 and TRBJ2-7; maybe TRBD1 (5 bases). Germline V gene sequence: CDR1 SNHLY, CDR2 FYNNEI. V was clipped by 4 bases and J by 4 bases, with 14 bases between them. CDR3 length: 14 residues. CDR3: CASSGEDKPYEQYF. CDR3 nucleotides: TGTGCCAGCAGTGGTGAGGACAAACCATACGAGCAGTACTTC.

Comment on this clonotype: The junction departs from the called germline gene at one end, perhaps through a read error. V and J are TRBV7-3 and TRBJ2-1; 8 positions match TRBD1. Germline lookup yields CDR1 SGHTA and CDR2 FQGTGA. The CDR3 has 14 residues. Written as DNA, the CDR3 is TGTGCTAGCAGCCGACTAGGACAGGGCAATGAGCAGTTCTTC. Translating it yields CASSRLGQGNEQFF.

This clonotype turned up a few times. This could be a read error, since a much larger clone is one nucleotide away. J is TRBJ1-5 and V is TRBV28, with D possibly TRBD1 on 5 matching bases. Germline V gene lookup returns CDR1 MDHEN and CDR2 SYDVKM. The CDR3 totals 16 residues. The CDR3 spells CANSYVRDGSNQPQHF. CDR3 nucleotides: TGTGCCAACAGTTATGTCCGGGACGGTAGCAATCAGCCCCAGCATTTT.

This clonotype was detected many times. The V call is TRBV7-9, the J call TRBJ2-1; 15 bases are a match to TRBD2. CDR3 length: 17 residues. V dropped 5 bases and J dropped 10; count of bases not matched to a gene: 12. Germline V gives CDR1 SEHNR, CDR2 FQNEAQ (reference sequence). CDR3 protein: CASSLRRTSGRAYEQFF. Written as DNA, the CDR3 is TGTGCCAGCAGCCTTAGGCGGACTAGCGGGAGGGCCTACGAGCAGTTCTTC.

In this sample, this clonotype turned up many times. CDR3 residues: CASSARTDNNYGYTF. For the CDR3, the DNA is TGTGCCAGCAGTGCCCGGACAGATAATAACTATGGCTACACCTTC. J is TRBJ1-2 and V is TRBV12-3 or TRBV12-4, with D maybe TRBD1 (6 bases). V lost 5 bases, J lost 1 base, and 14 bases lay in between. CDR3 length: 15 residues.

This clonotype was seen many times. V is TRBV6-2 or TRBV6-3 and J is TRBJ2-1; TRBD2 might be the D (6 bases). Trimming pared 3 bases from V and 12 bases from J, leaving 9 bases between. Germline V gene data show CDR1 as MNHEY and CDR2 as SVGEGT. The CDR3 sequence is 11 residues long. CDR3 loop: CASSYGGMQFF. Written as DNA, the CDR3 is TGTGCCAGCAGTTATGGGGGGATGCAGTTCTTC.

This clonotype was recorded many times. The chain couples TRBV12-3 or TRBV12-4 to TRBJ2-7, with 11 bases aligning to TRBD2. This CDR3 has 15 residues. Trimming at V came to 5 bases and at J to 6 bases, leaving 9 bases not matched to a gene. This CDR3 is CASSRTLAGVAEQYF. The CDR3 region has the DNA TGTGCCAGCAGTCGTACACTAGCGGGAGTCGCCGAGCAGTACTTC.

This clonotype has more than one count but fewer than ten. The CDR3 sequence: CSTVSGIPPEQYF. The DNA of the CDR3 is TGCAGTACCGTTAGCGGGATCCCCCCCGAGCAGTACTTC. V is TRBV20-1 and J is TRBJ2-7; 8 nucleotides match TRBD2. Germline V gene lookup returns CDR1 DFQATT and CDR2 SNEGSKA (reference sequence). Trimming cost V 8 bases and J 6 bases; bases outside gene matches: 12. CDR3 length: 13 residues.

This clonotype was observed a handful of times. This rearrangement joins TRBV6-1 to TRBJ2-2; D is ambiguous. The CDR3 is 14 residues long. Deletions cut 6 bases from V and 4 bases from J, with 12 bases between. The germline gives CDR1 MNHNS, CDR2 SASEGT. The DNA for the CDR3 is TGTGCCAGCAGCCATACTACCAGCACCGGGGAGCTGTTTTTT. As protein: CASSHTTSTGELFF.

With regard to this clonotype: This clone may be a read error of a much larger clone one base away. CDR3 residues: CASSYSPEGGDDEQLF. In nucleotides, the CDR3 is TGTGCCAGCAGTTACTCCCCAGAGGGCGGGGATGATGAGCAGCTCTTC. The chain is built from TRBV6-2 or TRBV6-3 and TRBJ2-1; D possibly corresponds to TRBD2 (6 bases). The CDR3 sequence is 16 residues long. Germline lookup yields CDR1 MNHEY and CDR2 SVGEGT.

This clonotype was recorded many times. V is TRBV28 and J is TRBJ2-5; 15 nucleotides line up with TRBD2. The CDR3 consists of 18 residues. Germline lookup yields CDR1 MDHEN and CDR2 SYDVKM. V shed 3 bases and J 0 bases; nucleotides not matched to a gene: 5. The DNA of the CDR3 is TGTGCCAGCAGTTTTTCTGGGACTAGCGGGAGGTACCAAGAGACCCAGTACTTC. The encoded protein is CASSFSGTSGRYQETQYF.

This clonotype was counted at least ten times. The chain carries TRBV27 and TRBJ1-5, with D possibly TRBD1 on 6 matching bases. Per the germline V gene, CDR1 is MNHEY and CDR2 is SMNVEV (reference sequence). The CDR3 totals 14 residues. Trimming cost V 5 bases and J 5 bases, with 13 bases left between them. In nucleotides, the CDR3 is TGTGCCAGCAGTGGACAGTCACCCTATCAGCCCCAGCATTTT. Its translation is CASSGQSPYQPQHF.

This clonotype was counted at least ten times. The V call is TRBV19, the J call TRBJ1-1, with D perhaps TRBD1 (6 bases). This CDR3 has 17 residues. V was pared by 4 bases and J by 0 bases, with 18 bases between. Per the germline V gene, CDR1 is LNHDA and CDR2 is SQIVND (reference sequence). CDR3 protein: CASSRIDRPQMNTEAFF. CDR3 in DNA: TGTGCCAGTAGTAGGATCGACAGGCCACAAATGAACACTGAAGCTTTCTTT.

This clonotype was observed a handful of times. The chain has TRBV19 and TRBJ2-1; D uncertain. This CDR3 spans 13 amino acids. Germline assignment: CDR1 LNHDA and CDR2 SQIVND (reference sequence). V was cut by 0 bases and J by 4 bases, with 4 bases left in between. This chain's CDR3 is CASSIDPYNEQFF. DNA for the CDR3: TGTGCCAGTAGTATAGATCCGTACAATGAGCAGTTCTTC.

The chain is built from TRBV6-5 and TRBJ1-5; possible D gene TRBD1, 5 bases. CDR1 and CDR2 from the germline V gene are MNHEY and SVGAGI. V lost 2 bases and J lost 1, with 15 bases in between. This CDR3 has 17 residues. CDR3: CASSYAPGGTSNQPQHF. The CDR3 DNA reads TGTGCCAGCAGTTACGCCCCTGGGGGTACCAGCAATCAGCCCCAGCATTTT.

This chain uses TRBV19 with TRBJ1-1; D gene unclear. Per germline, CDR1 LNHDA and CDR2 SQIVND (reference sequence). V lost 1 base and J 7 bases, leaving 16 bases between the germline ends. CDR3 length: 15 residues. CDR3 sequence (DNA): TGTGCCAGTAGTATAGCCCTATTCATGTGGAGTGAAGCTTTCTTT. Protein sequence: CASSIALFMWSEAFF.

The sample holds a few counts of this clonotype. This chain connects TRBV14 to TRBJ2-1; no firm D call. This CDR3 has 14 amino acids. Germline CDR1 is SGHDN and CDR2 is FVKESK. The V end lost 1 base, the J end lost 6 bases, and 10 bases lay between the germline ends. As DNA, the CDR3 is TGTGCCAGCAGCCAAGTAGGCCGTGGCAATGAGCAGTTCTTC. This gives the protein CASSQVGRGNEQFF.

In this sample, this clonotype turned up many times. V gene TRBV19 combines with J gene TRBJ2-7; 8 bases line up with TRBD1. The CDR3 contains 13 residues. The V gene end was trimmed by 9 bases and the J gene end by 1 base; junction bases not matched to a gene: 5. Germline loops: CDR1 LNHDA, CDR2 SQIVND (reference sequence). The CDR3 loop reads CASGQGASYEQYF. The CDR3 coding sequence is TGTGCCAGCGGACAGGGAGCGTCCTACGAGCAGTACTTC.

This clonotype has just a few counts. In DNA, the CDR3 is TGTGCCAGTACCCCTAGGGGTAGGAACACTGAAGCTTTCTTT. This codes for CASTPRGRNTEAFF. The chain joins TRBV19 to TRBJ1-1, with D maybe TRBD1 (5 bases). The V end lost 7 bases, the J end lost 1 base, and 13 bases lay between the germline ends. This CDR3 contains 14 residues. Germline V gene lookup returns CDR1 LNHDA and CDR2 SQIVND (reference sequence).

This clonotype was seen at least ten times. The chain carries TRBV10-2 and TRBJ2-7, with 9 bases matching TRBD2. The V segment lost 1 base and the J segment 2 bases; nucleotides outside the gene matches: 3. This CDR3 has 15 residues. Germline V gene sequence: CDR1 WSHSY, CDR2 SAAADI. The CDR3 protein is CASSEFRGRAYEQYF. CDR3 in DNA: TGCGCCAGCAGTGAGTTTCGCGGGAGGGCCTACGAGCAGTACTTC.

This clonotype appeared a few times. This sequence joins TRBV4-2 and TRBJ2-5, with TRBD2 matching over 9 bases. J was trimmed by 5 bases and V by 3 bases; bases with no gene match: 19. Germline lookup yields CDR1 LGHNA and CDR2 YNFKEQ. CDR3 length equals 19 residues. In nucleotides, the CDR3 is TGTGCCAGCAGCCAGAGTTCTTCTACTTCTAGCGGGAATGTGGAGACCCAGTACTTC. It specifies CASSQSSSTSSGNVETQYF.

There are many counts of this clonotype. This chain uses TRBV3-1 with TRBJ2-7; a possible D gene is TRBD2 (5 bases). The V end lost 4 bases, the J end lost 3 bases, and 16 bases lay between the germline ends. This CDR3 comprises 15 residues. CDR1 is LGHDT and CDR2 is YNNKEL in the germline V gene (reference sequence). CDR3 DNA: TGTGCCAGCAGCCCGACACTCAAAGAGGGCTACGAGCAGTACTTC. This gives the protein CASSPTLKEGYEQYF.

This clonotype was observed at least ten times. The chain has TRBV9 and TRBJ2-2; D is possibly TRBD1 (6 bases). V was shortened by 6 bases and J by 0 bases, with 9 bases between the two germline ends. The CDR3 contains 14 residues. Germline V gene data show CDR1 as SGDLS and CDR2 as YYNGEE. CDR3 in DNA: TGTGCCAGCAAGACAGGTTCGAACACCGGGGAGCTGTTTTTT. Translation: CASKTGSNTGELFF.

At least ten counts were recorded for this clonotype. The V and J genes are TRBV2 and TRBJ2-1; TRBD2 matches 14 bases. The CDR3 extends over 14 amino acids. The J segment lost 7 bases and the V segment lost 7 bases, leaving 3 bases of the junction unmatched. Germline V gives CDR1 SNHLY, CDR2 FYNNEI. As DNA, the CDR3 is TGTGCCAGCAAGGGGACTAGCGGGAGAAATGAGCAGTTCTTC. Encoded protein: CASKGTSGRNEQFF.

The chain employs TRBV14 and TRBJ2-1; TRBD2 agrees at 10 bases. V shed 3 bases and J 2 bases; nucleotides not matched to a gene: 4. The CDR3 spans 16 residues. Germline CDR1 SGHDN, CDR2 FVKESK. CDR3 DNA: TGTGCCAGCAGCCACCTAGCGGGAGACCCCTACAATGAGCAGTTCTTC. Residues: CASSHLAGDPYNEQFF. Full variable domain (rest looked up from reference TRBV14 and TRBJ2-1): EAGVTQFPSHSVIEKGQTVTLRCDPISGHDNLYWYRRVMGKEIKFLLHFVKESKQDESGMPNNRFLAERTGGTYSTLKVQPAELEDSGVYFCASSHLAGDPYNEQFFGPGTRLTVL.

The rearrangement links TRBV27 to TRBJ2-7, with 9 bases that match TRBD1. This CDR3 is built from 16 residues. Germline-derived CDR1 and CDR2 are MNHEY and SMNVEV (reference sequence). Trimming took 5 bases from V and 2 from J; bases not matched to a gene: 10. The CDR3 loop is CASSPWGQGRTYEQYF. The CDR3 DNA reads as TGTGCCAGCAGTCCATGGGGACAGGGACGGACCTACGAGCAGTACTTC.